These 27 T cell receptor beta chains came from one sample sequenced in a study of technical replicates of blood from a few donors. Produced via immunoSEQ multiplex PCR; TCRdb's table is partial and in-frame only. In the table there are around 72,000 clones, 91% of which are singletons. The sample was T cells isolated from PBMCs. These receptors were obtained from a human donor in good health. Some clones in this sample may be carry-over from other donors' samples.

The chain is built from TRBV11-3 and TRBJ2-2, with TRBD2 as a possible D gene (6 bases). The V gene's germline CDR1 is SGHNT and CDR2 YENEEA. There are 14 residues in the CDR3. Trimming left V 5 bases short and J 1 base short, with 8 bases between. The CDR3 sequence is CASSGGENTGELFF. The DNA for the CDR3 is TGTGCCAGCAGCGGCGGGGAGAACACCGGGGAGCTGTTTTTT. Full variable domain (remainder filled in from reference TRBV11-3 and TRBJ2-2): EAGVVQSPRYKIIEKKQPVAFWCNPISGHNTLYWYLQNLGQGPELLIRYENEEAVDDSQLPKDRFSAERLKGVDSTLKIQPAELGDSAVYLCASSGGENTGELFFGEGSRLTVL.

This clone occurred once. The chain joins TRBV28 to TRBJ1-1, with 7 bases lining up with TRBD1. This CDR3 has 12 amino acids. Germline V gene data show CDR1 as MDHEN and CDR2 as SYDVKM. Written as DNA, the CDR3 is TGTGTGACGGGACAGCGAGGGACTGAAGCTTTCTTT. Amino acid sequence: CVTGQRGTEAFF.

The rearrangement joins TRBV11-3 to TRBJ2-7, with a tentative D call TRBD2 (5 bases). The CDR3 totals 13 residues. Germline V gene data show CDR1 as SGHNT and CDR2 as YENEEA. Trimming stripped 2 bases from V and 6 bases from J, with 11 bases between. CDR3 nucleotides: TGTGCCAGCAGCTTAACCCCCCGGGGCGAGCAGTACTTC. Amino acid sequence: CASSLTPRGEQYF.

The chain is built from TRBV28 and TRBJ2-3; 9 nucleotides agree with TRBD1. Germline V gene data show CDR1 as MDHEN and CDR2 as SYDVKM. V was clipped by 7 bases and J by 3 bases; unmatched bases: 17. This CDR3 is built from 18 residues. The CDR3 is CASKIPDLDRGVTDTQYF. The CDR3 DNA sequence: TGTGCCAGCAAAATTCCAGATCTGGACAGGGGTGTAACAGATACGCAGTATTTT.

The chain couples TRBV9 to TRBJ1-6, with D maybe TRBD1 (5 bases). V was shortened by 4 bases and J by 6 bases, with 17 bases between the two germline ends. The CDR3 is 16 amino acids. The V gene's germline CDR1 is SGDLS and CDR2 YYNGEE. In nucleotides, the CDR3 is TGTGCCAGCAGCTCAACGGGAGGGGCCATTAATTCACCCCTCCACTTT. This gives the protein CASSSTGGAINSPLHF.

The rearrangement uses TRBV4-1 and TRBJ2-5; D ambiguous. CDR1 MGHRA and CDR2 YSYEKL come from the germline V gene. V lost 3 bases to trimming and J lost 5 bases, with 10 bases between them. The length of the CDR3 is 13 residues. CDR3 in amino acids: CASSHIVIETQYF. The CDR3 DNA reads TGCGCCAGCAGCCATATAGTAATCGAGACCCAGTACTTC.

This rearrangement joins TRBV5-8 to TRBJ1-2, with 9 bases lining up with TRBD1. The trim removed 3 bases at V and 2 bases at J, leaving 8 bases unmatched. The CDR3 loop spans 16 amino acids. Germline V lookup: CDR1 SGHTS, CDR2 YDEGEE. CDR3 loop: CASSSLYRGLNYGYTF. The CDR3 bases are TGTGCCAGCAGCTCCCTTTACAGGGGGCTCAACTATGGCTACACCTTC.

This clone was found once. The chain employs TRBV7-2 and TRBJ1-2; the D is unclear. The CDR3 is 11 amino acids. Trimming took 6 bases from V and 7 from J, leaving 9 bases between them. CDR1 and CDR2 from the germline V gene are SGHTA and FQGNSA. The CDR3 spells CASSPGSGYTF. CDR3 bases: TGTGCCAGCAGTCCCGGGTCTGGCTACACCTTC. The full variable domain, rest sourced from reference TRBV7-2 and TRBJ1-2, is GAGVSQSPSNKVTEKGKDVELRCDPISGHTALYWYRQSLGQGLEFLIYFQGNSAPDKSGLPSDRFSAERTGGSVSTLTIQRTQQEDSAVYLCASSPGSGYTFGSGTRLTVV.

V and J are TRBV7-3 and TRBJ2-3; the match to TRBD2 covers 16 bases. J gave up 5 bases and V 2 bases, and 4 bases lay outside the gene matches. Germline V lookup: CDR1 SGHTA, CDR2 FQGTGA. The length of the CDR3 is 17 residues. CDR3 nucleotide sequence: TGTGCCAGCAGCTTAGTCGGGACTAGCGGGGGGGTAGATACGCAGTATTTT. Protein sequence: CASSLVGTSGGVDTQYF.

CDR3 amino acids: CASSLTGSSNQPQHF. As DNA, the CDR3 is TGTGCCAGCAGCTTGACAGGGAGTAGCAATCAGCCCCAGCATTTT. The gene calls are TRBV6-5 and TRBJ1-5; TRBD1 aligns across 7 bases. The junction had 5 bases not matched to a gene; V was cut back by 6 bases and J by 0 bases. The CDR3 has 15 residues. The germline V gene encodes CDR1 MNHEY and CDR2 SVGAGI.

The chain joins TRBV7-9 to TRBJ2-3; TRBD2 matches at 12 bases. The V segment lost 2 bases and the J segment 6 bases; nucleotides outside the gene matches: 9. The germline V gene encodes CDR1 SEHNR and CDR2 FQNEAQ (reference sequence). The CDR3 consists of 17 residues. The CDR3 protein is CASSLYRTSGTPDTQYF. CDR3 DNA sequence: TGTGCCAGCAGCTTATACCGGACTAGCGGGACACCCGATACGCAGTATTTT.

The V and J genes are TRBV20-1 and TRBJ1-3, with unresolved D. Germline V gene lookup returns CDR1 DFQATT and CDR2 SNEGSKA (reference sequence). The CDR3 totals 11 residues. V lost 6 bases and J lost 3, with 6 bases in between. CDR3: CSARDGNTIYF. The CDR3 DNA follows: TGCAGTGCGCGAGATGGAAACACCATATATTTT.

The rearrangement links TRBV5-1 to TRBJ1-2; 7 bases are a match to TRBD1. From germline, CDR1 is SGHRS and CDR2 YFSETQ. The CDR3 covers 14 residues. Losses at the gene ends were 4 bases for V and 7 bases for J; bases not matched to a gene: 10. As DNA, the CDR3 is TGCGCCAGCAGCCGCGACAGGGCGGGTTCTGGCTACACCTTC. This codes for CASSRDRAGSGYTF. The variable domain in full, completed from reference TRBV5-1 and TRBJ1-2, reads KAGVTQTPRYLIKTRGQQVTLSCSPISGHRSVSWYQQTPGQGLQFLFEYFSETQRNKGNFPGRFSGRQFSNSRSEMNVSTLELGDSALYLCASSRDRAGSGYTFGSGTRLTVV.

This chain links TRBV6-1 with TRBJ2-3; 9 nucleotides line up with TRBD1. CDR1 MNHNS and CDR2 SASEGT come from the germline V gene. The CDR3 is 19 amino acids. V lost 2 bases, J lost 2 bases, and 14 bases stayed unmatched. The CDR3 DNA follows: TGTGCCAGCAGTGAACGGCACGTTCCGGGACAGGGTCCCACAGATACGCAGTATTTT. Its protein is CASSERHVPGQGPTDTQYF.

The chain carries TRBV7-8 and TRBJ2-1; D is perhaps TRBD2 (5 bases). With 7 bases removed from V and 5 bases from J, the gap between germline ends came to 9 bases. The CDR3 sequence is 12 residues long. Germline CDR1 SGHVS, CDR2 FQNEAQ. CDR3: CASTPGNNEQFF. DNA for the CDR3: TGTGCCAGCACCCCGGGGAACAATGAGCAGTTCTTC.

The chain links TRBV6-1 to TRBJ1-2; D gene ambiguous. The germline V gene has CDR1 MNHNS and CDR2 SASEGT. Trimming took off 4 bases at V and 1 base at J, with 13 bases between the two ends. The CDR3 consists of 15 residues. In DNA form, the CDR3 reads TGTGCCAGCAGTGTCGAACCAGGTGATAACTATGGCTACACCTTC. Amino acid sequence: CASSVEPGDNYGYTF.

The V gene is TRBV5-4, the J gene TRBJ2-1; 14 nucleotides agree with TRBD2. J was trimmed by 7 bases and V by 4 bases; bases with no gene match: 4. CDR1 and CDR2 from the germline V gene are SGHNT and YYREEE (reference sequence). CDR3 size: 15 residues. The CDR3 DNA reads as TGTGCCAGCAGCCCGACTAGCGGGAGGGTGAATGAGCAGTTCTTC. Protein sequence: CASSPTSGRVNEQFF.

The chain uses TRBV5-1 and TRBJ2-1; TRBD1 is a possible D gene (5 bases). The germline gives CDR1 SGHRS, CDR2 YFSETQ. Trimming removed 3 bases from V and 3 bases from J, with 13 bases in between. The CDR3 is 15 amino acids. This CDR3 reads CASSSTGTYYNEQFF. CDR3 DNA: TGCGCCAGCAGCTCCACAGGAACCTACTACAATGAGCAGTTCTTC.

The chain employs TRBV9 and TRBJ2-5, with a possible D match to TRBD1 (6 bases). V lost 3 bases, J lost 0 bases, and 15 bases lay in between. The CDR3 runs 16 residues. Germline-derived CDR1 and CDR2 are SGDLS and YYNGEE. This CDR3 is CASSAYGTPHQETQYF. CDR3 bases: TGTGCCAGCAGCGCATATGGGACACCTCACCAAGAGACCCAGTACTTC.

The table lists this clone with a count of one. The V and J genes are TRBV9 and TRBJ1-1; the match to TRBD1 covers 9 bases. The V gene's germline CDR1 is SGDLS and CDR2 YYNGEE. This CDR3 contains 14 residues. Germline trimming cut 3 bases from V and 3 bases from J; bases unmatched to any gene: 3. The CDR3 DNA is TGTGCCAGCAGCGCACAGGGGGCCGACACTGAAGCTTTCTTT. It is translated as CASSAQGADTEAFF.

The J gene is TRBJ1-1, the V gene TRBV5-4, with a tentative D call TRBD1 (6 bases). Between the trimmed V and J ends, which lost 4 bases and 1 base, there was a span of 17 bases. The CDR3 is made up of 16 amino acids. CDR1 and CDR2 (germline): SGHNT, YYREEE (reference sequence). CDR3 sequence: CASSPPRRGANTEAFF. The DNA for the CDR3 is TGTGCCAGCAGCCCCCCTCGGCGGGGGGCGAACACTGAAGCTTTCTTT. The whole variable domain, remainder taken from reference TRBV5-4 and TRBJ1-1, is ETGVTQSPTHLIKTRGQQVTLRCSSQSGHNTVSWYQQALGQGPQFIFQYYREEENGRGNFPPRFSGLQFPNYSSELNVNALELDDSALYLCASSPPRRGANTEAFFGQGTRLTVV.

This chain uses TRBV7-2 with TRBJ1-2; no reliable D call. Germline assignment: CDR1 SGHTA and CDR2 FQGNSA. The length of the CDR3 is 11 residues. Trimming shortened V by 5 bases and J by 8 bases, and 9 bases separated the two germline ends. The CDR3 loop reads CASSPGRGYTF. The CDR3, as DNA: TGTGCCAGCAGCCCCGGTAGAGGCTACACCTTC.

The gene calls are TRBV7-2 and TRBJ1-1, with 7 bases fitting TRBD1. Germline CDR1 and CDR2: SGHTA and FQGNSA. The CDR3 loop spans 15 amino acids. Trimming took 5 bases from V and 4 from J; bases not matched to a gene: 10. This CDR3 is CASSVFPTGTTEAFF. The CDR3 region has the DNA TGTGCCAGCAGCGTATTCCCGACAGGGACCACTGAAGCTTTCTTT.

The CDR3 sequence is CASSDRDRGIFGELFF. In nucleotides, the CDR3 is TGTGCCAGCAGTGATAGGGACAGGGGTATTTTCGGGGAGCTGTTTTTT. This rearrangement joins TRBV25-1 to TRBJ2-2, with 10 bases aligning to TRBD1. The CDR3 sequence is 16 residues long. Looked up from germline, CDR1 is MGHDK and CDR2 is SYGVNS. V lost 3 bases, J lost 7 bases, and 8 bases stayed unmatched. Full variable domain (missing parts from reference TRBV25-1 and TRBJ2-2): EADIYQTPRYLVIGTGKKITLECSQTMGHDKMYWYQQDPGMELHLIHYSYGVNSTEKGDLSSESTVSRIRTEHFPLTLESARPSHTSQYLCASSDRDRGIFGELFFGEGSRLTVL.

The chain carries TRBV19 and TRBJ2-1; the match to TRBD2 covers 11 bases. Germline V gene sequence: CDR1 LNHDA, CDR2 SQIVND (reference sequence). CDR3 size: 20 residues. The junction had 21 bases not matched to a gene; V was cut back by 3 bases and J by 8 bases. The CDR3 region is CASSILSGGRSGRAHHEQFF. Written as DNA, the CDR3 is TGTGCCAGTAGTATCTTATCCGGGGGCCGTAGCGGGAGGGCCCATCATGAGCAGTTCTTC.

The chain combines TRBV5-1 with TRBJ2-3, with a possible D match to TRBD1 (7 bases). The V end was cut by 5 bases, the J end by 0 bases, with 19 bases between. The CDR3 consists of 17 residues. Looked up from germline, CDR1 is SGHRS and CDR2 is YFSETQ. The CDR3 bases are TGCGCCAGCAGTCGCCGGGGGACAGCGGATAGCACAGATACGCAGTATTTT. Translated: CASSRRGTADSTDTQYF.

This chain connects TRBV7-2 to TRBJ1-4; weak D call: TRBD1 (6 bases). CDR3 length equals 15 residues. V lost 5 bases and J 5 bases, leaving 15 bases between the germline ends. Looked up from germline, CDR1 is SGHTA and CDR2 is FQGNSA. CDR3 bases: TGTGCCAGCAGCGGCAGGACAGATTCCAATGAAAAACTGTTTTTT. Its translation: CASSGRTDSNEKLFF. Drawing the rest from reference TRBV7-2 and TRBJ1-4, the complete variable domain is GAGVSQSPSNKVTEKGKDVELRCDPISGHTALYWYRQSLGQGLEFLIYFQGNSAPDKSGLPSDRFSAERTGGSVSTLTIQRTQQEDSAVYLCASSGRTDSNEKLFFGSGTQLSVL.